Listed below are T cell receptor beta chains from one sample, sequenced in a study of T cell repertoires in cytomegalovirus infection. TCRdb reanalysed the reads using MiXCR and keeps one entry per CDR3 protein. This sample has nearly 550,000 distinct CDR3 sequences, with approximately 15% found just once. Input material: CD8+ T cells from PBMCs. Receptor source: a human donor in good health (CMV status not recorded). Some clones in this sample may be carry-over from other donors' samples. The CDR3 runs from the conserved cysteine through the conserved F or W. Each record gives: clone size, J gene, D gene, V gene, CDR3 protein, CDR3 DNA. The D gene is left open where the match is weak. Size tells how often a clone was seen (once, few, many) or the class of an expanded clone, and some rows leave it out.

.,TRBJ1-2,TRBD1,TRBV2,CASAGARQGNYGYTF,TGTGCCAGCGCTGGGGCCCGACAGGGGAACTATGGCTACACCTTC
few,TRBJ2-1,.,TRBV5-1,CASSLGWTEGEQFF,TGCGCCAGCAGCTTAGGGTGGACAGAGGGTGAGCAGTTCTTC
few,TRBJ1-1,.,TRBV2,CASKGRKAFF,TGTGCCAGCAAGGGTAGAAAAGCTTTCTTT
many,TRBJ2-3,TRBD2,TRBV27,CASSPWTRGYDTQYF,TGTGCCAGCAGTCCGTGGACTAGAGGGTATGATACGCAGTATTTT
.,TRBJ1-1,TRBD1,TRBV7-6,CASSPGQGGLYVMRNSKNTEAFF,TGTGCCAGCAGCCCCGGACAGGGAGGTCTCTATGTCATGAGGAATTCGAAGAACACTGAAGCTTTCTTT
few,TRBJ2-7,.,TRBV27,CASKDLDYEQYF,TGTGCCAGCAAGGACCTAGACTACGAGCAGTACTTC
.,TRBJ1-2,TRBD1,TRBV27,CASSTTGGEGYTF,TGTGCCAGCAGTACGACAGGGGGTGAGGGCTACACCTTC
many,TRBJ2-1,.,TRBV7-6,CASSPRGAGFNEQFF,TGTGCCAGCAGCCCCCGGGGGGCGGGGTTCAATGAGCAGTTCTTC
.,TRBJ2-7,.,TRBV27,CASSLSGALYEPYF,TGTGCCAGCAGTTTATCAGGAGCACTCTACGAGCCGTACTTC
many,TRBJ2-1,.,TRBV19,CASSAELSSSYNEQFF,TGTGCCAGTAGTGCCGAACTCTCCTCATCCTACAATGAGCAGTTCTTC
.,TRBJ2-2,.,TRBV13,CASSLPGVGELFF,TGTGCCAGCAGCTTACCAGGAGTCGGGGAGCTGTTTTTT
many,TRBJ2-3,TRBD2,TRBV7-9,CASSPRSSGGWGTQYF,TGTGCCAGCAGCCCGCGGTCTAGCGGGGGTTGGGGTACGCAGTATTTT
few,TRBJ2-2,.,TRBV30,CAWSVSWDTGELFF,TGTGCCTGGAGTGTTAGCTGGGACACCGGGGAGCTGTTTTTT
.,TRBJ2-1,TRBD1,TRBV19,CASSIYETGTAALNEQFF,TGTGCCAGTAGTATTTATGAGACCGGGACAGCTGCCCTCAATGAGCAGTTCTTC
.,TRBJ2-5,.,TRBV7-9,CASSYPGREETQYF,TGTGCCAGCAGTTACCCGGGACGGGAAGAGACCCAGTACTTC
.,TRBJ2-7,TRBD2,TRBV11-3,CASSLGGEAHEQYF,TGTGCCAGCAGCTTGGGGGGGGAGGCCCACGAGCAGTACTTC
many,TRBJ2-7,TRBD1,TRBV4-2,CASSQVGTGENPYEQYF,TGTGCCAGCAGCCAAGTAGGGACAGGGGAGAATCCCTACGAGCAGTACTTC
.,TRBJ2-1,.,TRBV7-8,CASRSMCLGTYNDQFF,TGTGCAAGCAGATCGATGTGCCTGGGGACCTACAATGATCAGTTCTTC
.,TRBJ1-4,.,TRBV11-2,CASSSSTYRNEKLFF,TGTGCCAGCAGCTCAAGCACTTATCGGAATGAAAAACTGTTTTTT
.,TRBJ2-3,.,TRBV9,CASSPSGIVTDTQYF,TGTGCCAGCAGCCCCTCGGGGATTGTCACAGATACGCAGTATTTT
.,TRBJ2-7,.,TRBV19,CASSDRSGYSYEQYF,TGTGCCAGTAGCGACCGTAGCGGTTACTCCTACGAGCAGTACTTC
.,TRBJ2-5,.,TRBV7-4,CASSFPSQETQYF,TGTGCCAGCAGCTTTCCCTCCCAAGAGACCCAGTACTTC
many,TRBJ1-5,TRBD1,TRBV6-6,CASSYTRQGKDQPQHF,TGTGCCAGCAGTTACACCAGACAGGGCAAGGATCAGCCCCAGCATTTT
few,TRBJ2-7,.,TRBV7-9,CASSFKSSYEQYF,TGTGCCAGCAGCTTTAAGAGCTCCTACGAGCAGTACTTC
few,TRBJ2-7,.,TRBV9,CASSVGGRAYEQYF,TGTGCCAGCAGCGTAGGGGGTAGAGCCTACGAGCAGTACTTC
.,TRBJ2-2,TRBD2,TRBV24-1,CATCGGNTGELFF,TGTGCCACTTGCGGGGGGAACACCGGGGAGCTGTTTTTT
many,TRBJ2-1,.,TRBV7-9,CASSLGGLPHNEQFF,TGTGCCAGCAGCTTAGGAGGACTCCCGCACAATGAGCAGTTCTTC
many,TRBJ1-1,.,TRBV7-2,CASSPFNTEAFF,TGTGCCAGCAGCCCTTTTAACACTGAAGCTTTCTTT
many,TRBJ2-1,.,TRBV7-8,CASSFRGGEKREQFF,TGTGCCAGCAGCTTTAGGGGGGGCGAGAAAAGGGAGCAGTTCTTC
many,TRBJ1-2,TRBD1,TRBV7-9,CASSQRDRGVNYGYTF,TGTGCCAGCAGCCAAAGGGACAGGGGGGTTAACTATGGCTACACCTTC
.,TRBJ1-3,TRBD1,TRBV29-1,CSVEDRRDSGISGNTIYF,TGCAGCGTTGAAGACCGCCGGGACAGTGGGATTTCTGGAAACACCATATATTTT
.,TRBJ2-5,.,TRBV11-2,CASSSYVRTPIETQYF,TGTGCCAGCAGCTCTTATGTAAGGACCCCGATCGAGACCCAGTACTTC
.,TRBJ2-1,.,TRBV19,CASSLGTNSYNEQFF,TGTGCCAGTAGCCTTGGGACCAACTCCTACAATGAGCAGTTCTTC
.,TRBJ1-5,.,TRBV30,CAWSTDTNQPQHF,TGTGCCTGGAGTACAGACACGAATCAGCCCCAGCATTTT
many,TRBJ2-1,TRBD2,TRBV7-9,CASFHRGGGPLNNEQFF,TGTGCCAGCTTTCACCGGGGGGGGGGGCCCCTTAACAATGAGCAGTTCTTC
.,TRBJ2-7,.,TRBV7-9,CASSPMTSYEQYF,TGTGCCAGCAGCCCTATGACCTCCTACGAGCAGTACTTC
many,TRBJ2-7,.,TRBV12-3/TRBV12-4,CASRAGTYEQYF,TGTGCCAGCAGGGCAGGAACCTACGAGCAGTACTTC
many,TRBJ2-1,.,TRBV7-2,CASSLEAGTTILNEQFF,TGTGCCAGCAGCTTAGAGGCGGGAACGACTATACTCAATGAGCAGTTCTTC
few,TRBJ2-1,TRBD2,TRBV4-1,CASSQILAGGVNEQFF,TGCGCCAGCAGCCAGATTCTAGCGGGGGGGGTAAATGAGCAGTTCTTC
many,TRBJ2-1,TRBD2,TRBV14,CASSPIRSGINEQFF,TGTGCCAGCAGCCCAATCAGGAGCGGGATAAATGAGCAGTTCTTC
many,TRBJ1-4,.,TRBV12-3/TRBV12-4,CASSLINEKLFF,TGTGCCAGCAGTTTAATCAACGAAAAACTGTTTTTT
few,TRBJ2-2,.,TRBV11-2,CASSLVGTGKSTGELFF,TGTGCCAGCAGCTTAGTGGGAACAGGGAAAAGCACCGGGGAGCTGTTTTTT
many,TRBJ1-5,.,TRBV6-6,CASSYSRGSNQPQHF,TGTGCCAGCAGTTACTCAAGGGGTAGCAATCAGCCCCAGCATTTT
many,TRBJ2-7,.,TRBV28,CASSFGESSYEQYF,TGTGCCAGCAGTTTTGGGGAAAGCTCCTACGAGCAGTACTTC
many,TRBJ2-3,TRBD2,TRBV12-5,CASGLDPAGGGIDTQYF,TGTGCTAGTGGTTTGGACCCCGCGGGGGGCGGGATAGATACGCAGTATTTT
many,TRBJ1-1,TRBD1,TRBV7-8,CASSSLQGDLKAFF,TGTGCCAGCAGCAGCCTCCAGGGGGATTTAAAAGCTTTCTTT
many,TRBJ1-1,TRBD1,TRBV7-6,CASSLVRQGRKNTEAFF,TGTGCCAGCAGCTTAGTACGACAGGGGCGTAAGAACACTGAAGCTTTCTTT
many,TRBJ2-1,TRBD2,TRBV7-7,CASSLDSSSGGYNEQFF,TGTGCTAGCAGCTTAGACTCCTCTAGCGGAGGGTACAATGAGCAGTTCTTC
many,TRBJ2-3,TRBD2,TRBV7-6,CASSFSGADTDTQYF,TGTGCCAGCAGCTTTAGCGGGGCTGACACAGATACGCAGTATTTT
few,TRBJ1-1,TRBD1,TRBV2,CASSEARGRYTEAFF,TGTGCCAGCAGTGAAGCCAGGGGGAGGTACACTGAAGCTTTCTTT
.,TRBJ2-2,.,TRBV27,CASSTVLLSSGELFF,TGTGCCAGCAGCACAGTTCTTCTTTCGTCCGGGGAGCTGTTTTTT
many,TRBJ2-7,TRBD2,TRBV29-1,CSVGVAGVPYEQYF,TGCAGCGTTGGAGTAGCGGGAGTCCCCTACGAGCAGTACTTC
.,TRBJ1-4,.,TRBV6-4,CASSAPGVRLGEKLFF,TGTGCCAGCAGTGCCCCGGGCGTCAGGCTTGGTGAAAAACTGTTTTTT
few,TRBJ1-2,TRBD1,TRBV12-3/TRBV12-4,CASSSDRGGGYTF,TGTGCCAGCAGCTCGGACAGGGGTGGTGGCTACACCTTC